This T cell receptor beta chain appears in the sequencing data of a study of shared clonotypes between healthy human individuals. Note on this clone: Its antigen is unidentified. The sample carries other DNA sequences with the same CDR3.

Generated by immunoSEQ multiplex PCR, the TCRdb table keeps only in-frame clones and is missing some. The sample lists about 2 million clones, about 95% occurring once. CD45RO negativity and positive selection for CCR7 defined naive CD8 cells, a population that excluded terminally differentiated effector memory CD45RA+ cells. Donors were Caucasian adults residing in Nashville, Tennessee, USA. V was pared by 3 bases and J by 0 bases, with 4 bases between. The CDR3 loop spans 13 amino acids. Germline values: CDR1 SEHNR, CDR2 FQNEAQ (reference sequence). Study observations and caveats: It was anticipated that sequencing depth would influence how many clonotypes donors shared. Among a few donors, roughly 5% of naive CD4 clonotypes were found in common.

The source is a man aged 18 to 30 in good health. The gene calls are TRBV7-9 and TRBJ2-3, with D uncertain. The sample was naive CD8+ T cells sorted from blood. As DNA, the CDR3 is TGTGCCAGCAGCTTTTTTAGCACAGATACGCAGTATTTT. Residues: CASSFFSTDTQYF.